This entry lists 21 T cell receptor beta chains sequenced from one sample in a study of a mutant IDH1 vaccine in newly diagnosed glioma. Time point meaning: week 35, safety follow-up. Each dose of the vaccine consisted of 300 ug of mutant IDH1 20-mer peptide, with topical imiquimod. Antigen specificity for these receptors is unknown. Produced via immunoSEQ multiplex PCR; TCRdb's table is partial and in-frame only. This sample has some 33,000 clones; around 79% occur once, and the top ten carry around a tenth. Sequenced here: PBMCs, sampled from a glioma patient whose treatment included an IDH1 peptide vaccine. The receptors here all came from a woman between 25 and 40 years old with glioma. Some clones in this sample may be carry-over from other donors' samples.

The sample holds a few counts of this clone. This chain joins TRBV10-3 and TRBJ1-5, with a weak D call TRBD1 (5 bases). Germline values: CDR1 ENHRY, CDR2 SYGVKD. V was trimmed by 4 bases and J by 6 bases, leaving 13 bases between them. This CDR3 contains 14 residues. The CDR3 sequence: CAISGGREGQPQHF. The CDR3, as DNA: TGTGCCATCAGTGGGGGCAGGGAGGGTCAGCCCCAGCATTTT.

The V call is TRBV27, the J call TRBJ2-7; 7 bases fit TRBD1. The CDR3 is made up of 15 amino acids. Germline CDR1 reads MNHEY; CDR2 reads SMNVEV (reference sequence). The V gene end was trimmed by 4 bases and the J gene end by 6 bases; junction bases not matched to a gene: 12. The DNA for the CDR3 is TGTGCCAGCAGTTCCCACAGGGGAACCGACACCGAGCAGTACTTC. Translating it yields CASSSHRGTDTEQYF.

The chain recombines TRBV9 with TRBJ2-2, with D uncertain. CDR3 size: 13 residues. Germline assignment: CDR1 SGDLS and CDR2 YYNGEE. The ends were cut back, 4 bases at V and 8 bases at J, with 12 bases in the middle. As DNA, the CDR3 is TGTGCCAGCAGCCCGACTGTAGAAGGGGAGCTGTTTTTT. Translated: CASSPTVEGELFF.

The genes are TRBV27 and TRBJ1-5; D ambiguous. This CDR3 contains 13 residues. V lost 3 bases, J lost 4 bases, and 7 bases lay in between. The germline V gene has CDR1 MNHEY and CDR2 SMNVEV (reference sequence). CDR3 in amino acids: CASSFGRNQPQHF. The CDR3, as DNA: TGTGCCAGCAGTTTTGGCCGGAATCAGCCCCAGCATTTT.

On this clone itself: Compared with germline, one end of the junction differs, possibly owing to a read error. V is TRBV19 and J is TRBJ1-2, with TRBD1 matching 7 bases. The CDR3 contains 11 residues. Germline CDR1 is LNHDA and CDR2 is SQIVND (reference sequence). The CDR3 is CASSKQGRLYF. Written as DNA, the CDR3 is TGTGCCAGTAGTAAACAGGGGAGGCTCTACTTC.

This chain connects TRBV5-4 to TRBJ1-2; 7 bases line up with TRBD1. Unmatched junction bases numbered 7, after V lost 4 bases and J lost 4 bases. CDR3 length equals 14 residues. Germline V gene lookup returns CDR1 SGHNT and CDR2 YYREEE (reference sequence). CDR3 DNA: TGTGCCAGCAGCCCCGGGACAGCCTTCTATGGCTACACCTTC. It encodes CASSPGTAFYGYTF.

V is TRBV6-1 and J is TRBJ1-2, with D maybe TRBD1 (5 bases). The V end lost 6 bases, the J end lost 5 bases, and 10 bases lay between the germline ends. Looked up from germline, CDR1 is MNHNS and CDR2 is SASEGT. The CDR3 is 12 amino acids. CDR3 nucleotide sequence: TGTGCCAGCAGATGGACACCGTATGGCTACACCTTC. It encodes CASRWTPYGYTF.

The chain carries TRBV25-1 and TRBJ1-4, with TRBD1 matching over 7 bases. The CDR3 is 15 amino acids. After removal of 4 bases from V and 11 bases from J, the junction contained 13 bases not matched to a gene. Per the germline V gene, CDR1 is MGHDK and CDR2 is SYGVNS. The CDR3 is CASSVPFGTVEKLFF. CDR3 nucleotides: TGTGCCAGCAGTGTCCCGTTTGGGACAGTTGAGAAACTGTTTTTT. Using reference TRBV25-1 and TRBJ1-4 for the parts outside the CDR3, the full variable domain is EADIYQTPRYLVIGTGKKITLECSQTMGHDKMYWYQQDPGMELHLIHYSYGVNSTEKGDLSSESTVSRIRTEHFPLTLESARPSHTSQYLCASSVPFGTVEKLFFGSGTQLSVL.

The rearrangement uses TRBV2 and TRBJ2-1; D is undetermined. Between the trimmed V and J ends, which lost 5 bases and 10 bases, there was a span of 9 bases. The germline gives CDR1 SNHLY, CDR2 FYNNEI. This CDR3 has 11 residues. In DNA form, the CDR3 reads TGTGCCAGCAGTCTGGACCCCGAGCAGTTCTTC. Amino acid sequence: CASSLDPEQFF. The whole variable domain, filled in from reference TRBV2 and TRBJ2-1, reads EPEVTQTPSHQVTQMGQEVILRCVPISNHLYFYWYRQILGQKVEFLVSFYNNEISEKSEIFDDQFSVERPDGSNFTLKIRSTKLEDSAMYFCASSLDPEQFFGPGTRLTVL.

This clone occurred once. V usage is TRBV2 and J usage is TRBJ1-2, with D perhaps TRBD1 (5 bases). CDR1 and CDR2 from the germline V gene are SNHLY and FYNNEI. The CDR3 contains 13 residues. Trimming removed 3 bases at V and 2 bases at J, with 7 bases between. CDR3 sequence: CASSEQGNYGYTF. CDR3 sequence (DNA): TGTGCCAGCAGTGAGCAGGGAAACTATGGCTACACCTTC.

V usage is TRBV28 and J usage is TRBJ1-2; no firm D call. V lost 4 bases and J 8 bases, leaving 8 bases between the germline ends. The CDR3 is 11 amino acids. Germline assignment: CDR1 MDHEN and CDR2 SYDVKM. CDR3 loop: CASSWQGGYTF. DNA of the CDR3: TGTGCCAGCAGTTGGCAAGGGGGCTACACCTTC.

The J gene is TRBJ1-2, the V gene TRBV5-1; 7 nucleotides align to TRBD1. The V gene's germline CDR1 is SGHRS and CDR2 YFSETQ. V lost 2 bases and J lost 5; bases outside the gene matches: 6. CDR3 length: 14 amino acids. Here the CDR3 DNA reads TGCGCCAGCAGCTTCGGGGAGGGGGCATATGGCTACACCTTC. Protein sequence: CASSFGEGAYGYTF.

This clone was counted a few times. V and J are TRBV27 and TRBJ1-5, with 9 positions matching TRBD1. CDR1 is MNHEY and CDR2 is SMNVEV in the germline V gene (reference sequence). The V gene end was trimmed by 6 bases and the J gene end by 2 bases; junction bases not matched to a gene: 2. The length of the CDR3 is 14 residues. CDR3 bases: TGTGCCAGCAGGAGGACAGGGGGCAATCAGCCCCAGCATTTT. It translates to CASRRTGGNQPQHF.

This clone has only one observation. The chain joins TRBV4-1 to TRBJ2-7, with unresolved D. Germline lookup yields CDR1 MGHRA and CDR2 YSYEKL. This CDR3 is built from 17 residues. V lost 1 base and J lost 4, with 20 bases in between. The DNA for the CDR3 is TGCGCCAGCAGCCAAGCCTCGGTGGGCCCACTGGGTTACGAGCAGTACTTC. Translation gives CASSQASVGPLGYEQYF.

This chain joins TRBV2 and TRBJ2-2, with D unresolved. Per the germline V gene, CDR1 is SNHLY and CDR2 is FYNNEI. The CDR3 is 13 amino acids. V gave up 4 bases and J gave up 10 bases, with 13 bases separating them. Written as DNA, the CDR3 is TGTGCCAGCAGTGGGCAGGCCTTTTCGGAGCTGTTTTTT. It codes for CASSGQAFSELFF.

The chain joins TRBV29-1 to TRBJ2-2; 8 positions agree with TRBD2. Unmatched junction bases numbered 12, after V lost 4 bases and J lost 8 bases. This CDR3 region has 15 residues. Germline lookup yields CDR1 SQVTM and CDR2 ANQGSEA. In nucleotides, the CDR3 is TGCAGCGTTGCTCGGACTAGCCCCAAGGGGGGGGAGCTGTTTTTT. It specifies CSVARTSPKGGELFF.

The V and J genes are TRBV7-9 and TRBJ2-3; 7 bases match TRBD1. This CDR3 comprises 12 residues. Trimming at V came to 7 bases and at J to 5 bases, leaving 3 bases not matched to a gene. Germline V gene sequence: CDR1 SEHNR, CDR2 FQNEAQ (reference sequence). The CDR3 loop reads CASTPGGDTQYF. CDR3 DNA: TGTGCCAGCACCCCAGGGGGAGATACGCAGTATTTT. Complete variable domain (other parts from reference TRBV7-9 and TRBJ2-3): DTGVSQNPRHKITKRGQNVTFRCDPISEHNRLYWYRQTLGQGPEFLTYFQNEAQLEKSRLLSDRFSAERPKGSFSTLEIQRTEQGDSAMYLCASTPGGDTQYFGPGTRLTVL.

This chain uses TRBV7-6 with TRBJ2-7; a possible D gene is TRBD1 (6 bases). Trimming took 5 bases from V and 3 from J, leaving 17 bases between them. The CDR3 has 15 residues. Germline loops: CDR1 SGHVS, CDR2 FNYEAQ. The DNA for the CDR3 is TGTGCCAGCAGCGATCGCCGAGGGACACACTACGAGCAGTACTTC. Its translation: CASSDRRGTHYEQYF.

This rearrangement joins TRBV5-1 to TRBJ2-7, with D tentatively TRBD1 (7 bases). Germline V CDR1 and CDR2: SGHRS, YFSETQ. This CDR3 comprises 15 residues. V lost 4 bases to trimming and J lost 5 bases, with 19 bases between them. CDR3 sequence reads: CASSPGPGGSHEQYF. CDR3 bases: TGCGCCAGCAGCCCGGGGCCAGGGGGGTCCCACGAGCAGTACTTC.

This rearrangement joins TRBV29-1 to TRBJ1-2, with D possibly matching TRBD1 (6 bases). Per germline, CDR1 SQVTM and CDR2 ANQGSEA. With 8 bases removed from V and 8 bases from J, the gap between germline ends came to 18 bases. This CDR3 region has 12 residues. The CDR3 sequence is CSSGYRDEGYTF. DNA for the CDR3: TGCAGCTCTGGGTACAGGGATGAGGGCTACACCTTC.

This chain connects TRBV6-5 to TRBJ2-2; D possibly corresponds to TRBD2 (5 bases). CDR3 length equals 13 residues. Trimming cost V 6 bases and J 7 bases, with 12 bases left between them. The germline V gene encodes CDR1 MNHEY and CDR2 SVGAGI. The CDR3 loop reads CASSLLGIGELFF. In nucleotides, the CDR3 is TGTGCCAGCAGCCTACTAGGGATCGGGGAGCTGTTTTTT.